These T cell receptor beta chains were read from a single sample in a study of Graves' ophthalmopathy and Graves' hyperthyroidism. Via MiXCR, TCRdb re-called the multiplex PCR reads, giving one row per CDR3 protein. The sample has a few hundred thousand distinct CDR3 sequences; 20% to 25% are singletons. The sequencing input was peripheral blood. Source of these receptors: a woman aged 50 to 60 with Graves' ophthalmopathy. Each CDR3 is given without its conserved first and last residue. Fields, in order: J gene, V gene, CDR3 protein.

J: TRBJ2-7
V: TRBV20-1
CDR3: SGVDGALNEQY

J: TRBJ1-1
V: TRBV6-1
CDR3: ASSELRGNTEAF

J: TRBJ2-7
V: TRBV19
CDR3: ASSPTSGILYEQY

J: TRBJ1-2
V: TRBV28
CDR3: ASSFDSPYGYI

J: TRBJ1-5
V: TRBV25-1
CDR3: ASSEFSGQAQH

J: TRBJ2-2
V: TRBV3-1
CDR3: ASSQVRVLNTGELF

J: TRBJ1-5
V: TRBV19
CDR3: ASSTIPNQPQH

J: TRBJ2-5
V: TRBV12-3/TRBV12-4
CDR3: ASSPYPSYRY

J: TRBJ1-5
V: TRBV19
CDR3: ASSKGTNQPQH

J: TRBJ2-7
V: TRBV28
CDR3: ASSPRLAVTYEQY

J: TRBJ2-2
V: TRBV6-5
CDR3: ASSNSGTRNTGELF

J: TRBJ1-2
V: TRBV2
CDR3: ASPTMPTGNYGYT

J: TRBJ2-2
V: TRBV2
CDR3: ASRRRGRGVGTGELF

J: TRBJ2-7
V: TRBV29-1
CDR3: SVKDRGTYEQY

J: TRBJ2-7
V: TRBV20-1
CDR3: SAKGHDYYEQY

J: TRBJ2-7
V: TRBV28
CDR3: ASLGEGASYEQY

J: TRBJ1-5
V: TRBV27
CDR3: ASSSPPGGPQH

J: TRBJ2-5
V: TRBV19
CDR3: ASRSLDQAQEAQY

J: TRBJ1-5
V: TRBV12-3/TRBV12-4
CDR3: ASSEQTGMDQPQH

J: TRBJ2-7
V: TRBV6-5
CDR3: ASSYIGSPEY

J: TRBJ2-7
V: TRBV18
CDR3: ASSPSRAVYEQY

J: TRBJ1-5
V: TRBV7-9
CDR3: ASSQTDRESQPQH

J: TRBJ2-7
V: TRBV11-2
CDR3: ASSLTFPSYEQY

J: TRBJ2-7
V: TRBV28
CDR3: ASTTPGQGGYEQY

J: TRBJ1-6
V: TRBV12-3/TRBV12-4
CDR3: ASSLGGANSPLH

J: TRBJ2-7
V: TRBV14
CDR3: ASSQLGQSAEQY

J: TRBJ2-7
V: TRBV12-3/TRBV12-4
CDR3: ASSSGRRFPYEQY